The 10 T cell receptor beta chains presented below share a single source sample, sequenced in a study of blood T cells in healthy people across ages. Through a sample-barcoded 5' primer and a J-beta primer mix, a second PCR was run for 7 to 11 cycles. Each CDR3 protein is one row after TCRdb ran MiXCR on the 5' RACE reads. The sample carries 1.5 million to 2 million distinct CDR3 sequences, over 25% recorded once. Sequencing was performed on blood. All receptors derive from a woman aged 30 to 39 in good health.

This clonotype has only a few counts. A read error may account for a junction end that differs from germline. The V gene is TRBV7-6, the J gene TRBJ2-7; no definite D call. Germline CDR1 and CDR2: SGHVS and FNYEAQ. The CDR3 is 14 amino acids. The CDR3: CAISLSDAAYEQYF. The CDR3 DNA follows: TGTGCCATCAGCTTAAGCGACGCGGCCTACGAGCAGTACTTC.

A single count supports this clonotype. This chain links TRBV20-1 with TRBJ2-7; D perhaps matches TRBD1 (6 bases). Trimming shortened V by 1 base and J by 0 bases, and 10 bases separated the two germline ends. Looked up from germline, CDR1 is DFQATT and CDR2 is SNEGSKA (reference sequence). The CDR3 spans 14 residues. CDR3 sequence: CSARGQVNSYEQYF. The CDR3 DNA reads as TGCAGTGCTAGAGGACAGGTGAACTCCTACGAGCAGTACTTC.

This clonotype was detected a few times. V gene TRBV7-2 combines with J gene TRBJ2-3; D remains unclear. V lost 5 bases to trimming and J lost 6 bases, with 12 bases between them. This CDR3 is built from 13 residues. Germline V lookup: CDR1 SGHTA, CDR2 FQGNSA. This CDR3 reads CASSPPEVDTQYF. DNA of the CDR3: TGTGCCAGCAGCCCCCCCGAGGTGGATACGCAGTATTTT.

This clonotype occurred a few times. The CDR3 sequence: CSVVGFEAFF. In DNA, the CDR3 is TGCAGCGTCGTAGGGTTTGAAGCTTTCTTT. This chain uses TRBV20-1 with TRBJ1-1; D gene unclear. Germline CDR1 is DFQATT and CDR2 is SNEGSKA (reference sequence). The CDR3 covers 10 residues.

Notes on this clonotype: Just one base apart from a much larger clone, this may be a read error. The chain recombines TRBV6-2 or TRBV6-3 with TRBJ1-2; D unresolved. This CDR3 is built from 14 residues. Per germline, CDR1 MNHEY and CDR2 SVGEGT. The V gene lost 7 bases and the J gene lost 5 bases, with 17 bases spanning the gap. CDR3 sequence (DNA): TGTGCCAGCAAAACGCGAGCGGAGCGGTATGGCTACACCTTC. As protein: CASKTRAERYGYTF.

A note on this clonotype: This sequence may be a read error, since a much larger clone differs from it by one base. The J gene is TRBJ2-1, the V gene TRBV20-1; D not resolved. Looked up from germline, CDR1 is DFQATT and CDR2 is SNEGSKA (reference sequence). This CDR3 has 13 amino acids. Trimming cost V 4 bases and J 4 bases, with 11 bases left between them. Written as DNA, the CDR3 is TGCAGTGCTACTCCGGAACAATACAATGAGCAGTTCTTC. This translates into CSATPEQYNEQFF.

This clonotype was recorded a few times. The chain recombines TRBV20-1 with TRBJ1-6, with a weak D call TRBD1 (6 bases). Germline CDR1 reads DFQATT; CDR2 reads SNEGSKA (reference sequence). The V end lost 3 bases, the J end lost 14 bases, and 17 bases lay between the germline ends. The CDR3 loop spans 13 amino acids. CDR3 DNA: TGCAGTGCTAGGGGGGCGACCTATGGGGCCCTCCACTTT. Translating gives CSARGATYGALHF.

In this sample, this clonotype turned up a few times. CDR3 sequence (DNA): TGCGCCAGCAGTGCCGGGACTAGCGGGGCAGGATACAATGAGCAGTTCTTC. Encoded protein: CASSAGTSGAGYNEQFF. V usage is TRBV10-2 and J usage is TRBJ2-1; 13 bases agree with TRBD2. The ends lost 4 bases at V and 4 bases at J; junction bases unmatched: 7. Germline CDR1 and CDR2: WSHSY and SAAADI. The CDR3 is 17 residues long.

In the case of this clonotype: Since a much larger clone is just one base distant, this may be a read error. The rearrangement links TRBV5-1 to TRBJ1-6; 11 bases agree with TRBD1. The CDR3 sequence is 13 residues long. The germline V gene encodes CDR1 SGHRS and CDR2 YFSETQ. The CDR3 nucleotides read TGCGCCAGCGGGACAGGGGGGGATTCACCCCGCCACTTT. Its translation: CASGTGGDSPRHF.

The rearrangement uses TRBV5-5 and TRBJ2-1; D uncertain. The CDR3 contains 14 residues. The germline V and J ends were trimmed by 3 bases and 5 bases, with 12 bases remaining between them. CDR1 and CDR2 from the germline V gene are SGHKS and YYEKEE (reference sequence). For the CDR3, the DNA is TGTGCCAGCAGCTCACCTCGGTTCGACAATGAGCAGTTCTTC. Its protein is CASSSPRFDNEQFF.